These 6 T cell receptor beta chains share one sample of origin, sequenced in a study of blood T cell repertoires in COVID-19. This table comes from immunoSEQ multiplex PCR, and its TCRdb copy is limited to in-frame clones, with some not included. The table includes 250,000 to 350,000 clones, around 89% detected once. The sample was peripheral blood. Source of these receptors: a woman in her forties or fifties with COVID-19, enrolled during active disease.

The chain has TRBV5-1 and TRBJ1-5; no reliable D call. Germline V lookup: CDR1 SGHRS, CDR2 YFSETQ. Trimming took 4 bases from V and 3 from J, leaving 8 bases between them. The CDR3 runs 13 residues. For the CDR3, the DNA is TGCGCCAGCAGCGCAGGATACAATCAGCCCCAGCATTTT. Protein sequence: CASSAGYNQPQHF.

The chain recombines TRBV5-1 with TRBJ2-2; weak D call: TRBD1 (6 bases). CDR1 SGHRS and CDR2 YFSETQ come from the germline V gene. With 4 bases removed from V and 1 base from J, the gap between germline ends came to 17 bases. This CDR3 is built from 17 residues. The chain's CDR3 is CASSPGLGTKNTGELFF. CDR3 in DNA: TGCGCCAGCAGCCCGGGGCTAGGGACAAAGAACACCGGGGAGCTGTTTTTT.

The rearrangement links TRBV11-2 to TRBJ2-6, with 8 bases matching TRBD1. The CDR3 covers 19 residues. The trim removed 4 bases at V and 1 base at J, leaving 12 bases unmatched. Germline values: CDR1 SGHAT, CDR2 FQNNGV. The CDR3 loop is CASSSPGTGVLSGANVLTF. The DNA for the CDR3 is TGTGCCAGCAGCTCCCCCGGGACAGGCGTTCTTTCTGGGGCCAACGTCCTGACTTTC.

The rearrangement joins TRBV4-3 to TRBJ2-3; TRBD2 matches at 16 bases. V was clipped by 0 bases and J by 0 bases; unmatched bases: 9. Looked up from germline, CDR1 is LGHNA and CDR2 is YSLEER. This CDR3 contains 21 residues. CDR3 protein: CASSQDLTGLAGGPSTDTQYF. The CDR3 nucleotides read TGCGCCAGCAGCCAAGATCTTACGGGACTAGCGGGAGGGCCTAGCACAGATACGCAGTATTTT.

The chain uses TRBV5-1 and TRBJ2-3; 7 bases match TRBD2. Germline V gives CDR1 SGHRS, CDR2 YFSETQ. Trimming took 0 bases from V and 4 from J; bases not matched to a gene: 11. The CDR3 contains 17 residues. The CDR3 here is CASSLAVEGGAPDTQYF. CDR3 DNA: TGCGCCAGCAGCTTGGCCGTGGAGGGAGGGGCTCCAGATACGCAGTATTTT.

The chain carries TRBV7-9 and TRBJ1-2, with 9 positions matching TRBD1. The CDR3 has 14 amino acids. The trim removed 5 bases at V and 1 base at J, leaving 2 bases unmatched. Germline V gene lookup returns CDR1 SEHNR and CDR2 FQNEAQ (reference sequence). The CDR3 DNA sequence: TGTGCCAGCAGCCGACAGGGGGATAACTATGGCTACACCTTC. This gives the protein CASSRQGDNYGYTF.